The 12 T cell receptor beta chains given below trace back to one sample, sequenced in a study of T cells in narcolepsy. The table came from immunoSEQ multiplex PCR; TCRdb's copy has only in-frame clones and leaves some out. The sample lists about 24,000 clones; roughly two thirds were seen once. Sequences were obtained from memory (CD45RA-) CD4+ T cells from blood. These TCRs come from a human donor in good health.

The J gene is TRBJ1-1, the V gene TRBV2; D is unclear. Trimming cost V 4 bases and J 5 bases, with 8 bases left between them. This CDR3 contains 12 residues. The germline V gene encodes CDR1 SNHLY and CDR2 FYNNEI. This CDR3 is CASSGEGTEAFF. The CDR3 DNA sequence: TGTGCCAGCAGTGGGGAAGGGACTGAAGCTTTCTTT.

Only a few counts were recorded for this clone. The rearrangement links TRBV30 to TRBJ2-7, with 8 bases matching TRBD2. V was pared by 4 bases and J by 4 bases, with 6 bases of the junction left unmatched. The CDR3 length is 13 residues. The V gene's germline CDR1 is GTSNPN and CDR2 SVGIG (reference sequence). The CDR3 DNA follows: TGTGCCTGGACCGGCGGGAGGACGTACGAGCAGTACTTC. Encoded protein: CAWTGGRTYEQYF.

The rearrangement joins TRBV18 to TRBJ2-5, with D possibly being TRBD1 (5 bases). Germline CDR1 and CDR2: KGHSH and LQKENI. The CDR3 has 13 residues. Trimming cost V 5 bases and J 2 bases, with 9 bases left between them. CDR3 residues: CASSFDSQETQYF. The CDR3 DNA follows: TGTGCCAGCTCATTTGACAGTCAAGAGACCCAGTACTTC.

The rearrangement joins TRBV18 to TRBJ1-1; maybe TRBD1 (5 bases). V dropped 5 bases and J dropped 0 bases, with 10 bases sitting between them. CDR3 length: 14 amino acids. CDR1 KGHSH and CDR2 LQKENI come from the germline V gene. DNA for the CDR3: TGTGCCAGCTCAACCGGGACGGTGAACACTGAAGCTTTCTTT. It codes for CASSTGTVNTEAFF.

CDR3 sequence: CASSQQGIRNQPQHF. The CDR3 DNA is TGTGCCAGCAGTCAACAGGGGATTCGCAATCAGCCCCAGCATTTT. This chain connects TRBV6-1 to TRBJ1-5; 7 bases agree with TRBD1. This CDR3 region has 15 residues. V lost 5 bases, J lost 2 bases, and 6 bases stayed unmatched. Germline V gene lookup returns CDR1 MNHNS and CDR2 SASEGT.

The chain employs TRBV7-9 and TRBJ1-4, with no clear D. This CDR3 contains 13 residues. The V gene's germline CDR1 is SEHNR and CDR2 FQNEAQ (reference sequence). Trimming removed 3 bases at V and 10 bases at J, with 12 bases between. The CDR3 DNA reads TGTGCCAGCAGCTTTATCGGCTTAGGAAAACTGTTTTTT. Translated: CASSFIGLGKLFF. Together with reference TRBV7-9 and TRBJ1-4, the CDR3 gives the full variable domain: DTGVSQNPRHKITKRGQNVTFRCDPISEHNRLYWYRQTLGQGPEFLTYFQNEAQLEKSRLLSDRFSAERPKGSFSTLEIQRTEQGDSAMYLCASSFIGLGKLFFGSGTQLSVL.

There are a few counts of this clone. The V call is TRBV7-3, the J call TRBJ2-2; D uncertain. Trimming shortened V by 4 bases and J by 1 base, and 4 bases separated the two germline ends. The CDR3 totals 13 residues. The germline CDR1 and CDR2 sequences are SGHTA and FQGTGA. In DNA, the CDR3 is TGTGCCAGCAGCTACTTGAACACCGGGGAGCTGTTTTTT. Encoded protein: CASSYLNTGELFF. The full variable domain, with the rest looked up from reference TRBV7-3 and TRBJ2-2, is GAGVSQTPSNKVTEKGKYVELRCDPISGHTALYWYRQSLGQGPEFLIYFQGTGAADDSGLPNDRFFAVRPEGSVSTLKIQRTERGDSAVYLCASSYLNTGELFFGEGSRLTVL.

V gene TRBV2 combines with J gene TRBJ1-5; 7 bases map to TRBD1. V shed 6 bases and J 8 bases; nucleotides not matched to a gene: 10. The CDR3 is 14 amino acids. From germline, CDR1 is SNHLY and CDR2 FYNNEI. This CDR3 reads CASSPGQSWEPQHF. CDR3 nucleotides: TGTGCCAGCAGCCCGGGACAGTCGTGGGAGCCCCAGCATTTT.

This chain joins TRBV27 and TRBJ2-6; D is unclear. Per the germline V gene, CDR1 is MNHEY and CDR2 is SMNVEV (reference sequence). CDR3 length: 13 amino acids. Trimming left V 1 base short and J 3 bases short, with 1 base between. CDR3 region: CASSLFGANVLTF. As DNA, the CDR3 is TGTGCCAGCAGTTTATTTGGGGCCAACGTCCTGACTTTC. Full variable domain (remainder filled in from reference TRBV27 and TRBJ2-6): EAQVTQNPRYLITVTGKKLTVTCSQNMNHEYMSWYRQDPGLGLRQIYYSMNVEVTDKGDVPEGYKVSRKEKRNFPLILESPSPNQTSLYFCASSLFGANVLTFGAGSRLTVL.

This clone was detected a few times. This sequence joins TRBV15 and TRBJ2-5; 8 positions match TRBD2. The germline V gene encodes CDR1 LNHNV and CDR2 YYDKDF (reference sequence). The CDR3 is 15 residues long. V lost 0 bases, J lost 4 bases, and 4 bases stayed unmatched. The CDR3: CATSRDQRERETQYF. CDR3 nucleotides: TGTGCCACCAGCAGAGATCAGCGGGAGAGAGAGACCCAGTACTTC.

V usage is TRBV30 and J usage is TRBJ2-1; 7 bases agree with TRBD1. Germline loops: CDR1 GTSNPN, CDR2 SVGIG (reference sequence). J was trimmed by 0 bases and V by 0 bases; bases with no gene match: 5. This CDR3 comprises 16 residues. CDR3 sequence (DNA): TGTGCCTGGAGTGTAAGGGGGCTTCACTCCTACAATGAGCAGTTCTTC. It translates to CAWSVRGLHSYNEQFF. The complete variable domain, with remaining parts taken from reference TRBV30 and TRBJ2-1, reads SQTIHQWPATLVQPVGSPLSLECTVEGTSNPNLYWYRQAAGRGLQLLFYSVGIGQISSEVPQNLSASRPQDRQFILSSKKLLLSDSGFYLCAWSVRGLHSYNEQFFGPGTRLTVL.

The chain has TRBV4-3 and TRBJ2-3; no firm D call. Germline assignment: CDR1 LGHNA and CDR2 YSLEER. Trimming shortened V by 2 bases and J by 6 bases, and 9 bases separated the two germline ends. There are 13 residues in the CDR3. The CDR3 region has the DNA TGCGCCAGCAGCCAATTGGACGCGGATACGCAGTATTTT. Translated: CASSQLDADTQYF.